This T cell receptor (beta chain) was obtained from a study of T cells after posttransplantation cyclophosphamide. A marrow graft followed busulfan-fludarabine conditioning, with cyclophosphamide on days +3 and +4. Worth noting for this clone: Its antigen is undetermined.

Study-wide points: Blood and skin or GI T cell repertoires showed limited TRB overlap. TRB clonality was highly associated with recipient CMV seropositivity and reactivation. Later blood repertoires were often dominated by clones from the donor CD8+ memory compartment.

Sequencing used immunoSEQ multiplex PCR; TCRdb keeps in-frame clones, though not all of them. The table includes 15,000 to 20,000 clones, around 73% detected once. Trimming left V 1 base short and J 3 bases short, with 13 bases between. The CDR3 extends over 15 amino acids. In germline, CDR1 is LNHDA, CDR2 SQIVND (reference sequence). The material was CD8+ T cells sorted from PBMCs, obtained 1,800 to 2,000 days after a stem cell transplant with posttransplant cyclophosphamide. The TCR comes from a female patient between 35 and 55 years old who received an allogeneic stem cell transplant from a related donor, was CMV-positive, and had no GVHD. A share of the T cells may be of graft donor origin. V gene TRBV19 combines with J gene TRBJ2-7; maybe TRBD1 (6 bases). The CDR3 spells CASSIGQGMRYEQYF. CDR3 DNA: TGTGCCAGTAGTATAGGTCAGGGGATGCGCTACGAGCAGTACTTC.